The next 14 T cell receptor beta chains were all read from a single sample in a study of blood T cell repertoires in COVID-19. The protocol was immunoSEQ multiplex PCR, while the TCRdb copy is restricted to in-frame clones and leaves out a portion. The sample comprises approximately 350,000 clones, around 91% of which are singletons, and 0.95% to 1.1% rests with the top ten. Sequencing was performed on PBMCs or T cells enriched from blood (not recorded which). The source of these receptors is a man between 18 and 35 years old who had recovered from COVID-19.

The chain employs TRBV7-2 and TRBJ2-1; 8 positions match TRBD2. Germline V CDR1 and CDR2: SGHTA, FQGNSA. The CDR3 loop spans 14 amino acids. V dropped 2 bases and J dropped 3; count of bases not matched to a gene: 0. CDR3 protein: CASSLTSGYNEQFF. The DNA for the CDR3 is TGTGCCAGCAGCTTAACTAGCGGCTACAATGAGCAGTTCTTC.

This clone has a handful of counts. The chain links TRBV2 to TRBJ2-1; 14 bases match TRBD2. The CDR3 loop spans 15 amino acids. Germline V CDR1 and CDR2: SNHLY, FYNNEI. Trimming cost V 3 bases and J 9 bases; bases outside gene matches: 4. The CDR3 loop reads CASSEGLAGVGEQFF. The DNA of the CDR3 is TGTGCCAGCAGTGAGGGACTAGCGGGAGTCGGTGAGCAGTTCTTC. The whole variable domain, filled in from reference TRBV2 and TRBJ2-1, reads EPEVTQTPSHQVTQMGQEVILRCVPISNHLYFYWYRQILGQKVEFLVSFYNNEISEKSEIFDDQFSVERPDGSNFTLKIRSTKLEDSAMYFCASSEGLAGVGEQFFGPGTRLTVL.

The J gene is TRBJ2-1, the V gene TRBV3-1 (or the pseudogene TRBV3-2); possibly TRBD2 for D (5 bases). V was cut by 0 bases and J by 1 base, with 7 bases left in between. The CDR3 runs to 15 residues. Germline CDR1 is LGHDT and CDR2 is YNNKEL (reference sequence). CDR3 DNA sequence: TGTGCCAGCAGCCAAGACTCGGGGTCCTACAATGAGCAGTTCTTC. This codes for CASSQDSGSYNEQFF.

The rearrangement joins TRBV5-5 to TRBJ2-3; 7 bases match TRBD2. Per germline, CDR1 SGHKS and CDR2 YYEKEE (reference sequence). V shed 4 bases, J shed 4 bases, and the junction held 12 bases outside the gene matches. The CDR3 covers 16 residues. In DNA, the CDR3 is TGTGCCAGCAGCCCGGGGGGACTATCTGTCCCAGATACGCAGTATTTT. Encoded protein: CASSPGGLSVPDTQYF.

The chain carries TRBV29-1 and TRBJ2-7, with 11 bases lining up with TRBD2. J lost 4 bases, V lost 5 bases, and 4 bases had no gene match. From germline, CDR1 is SQVTM and CDR2 ANQGSEA. CDR3 length: 13 residues. CDR3 loop: CSVRWTSGYEQYF. CDR3 nucleotides: TGCAGCGTTCGGTGGACTAGCGGGTACGAGCAGTACTTC.

This chain uses TRBV11-3 with TRBJ1-5, with 9 nucleotides matching TRBD1. The trim removed 5 bases at V and 4 bases at J, leaving 6 bases unmatched. The CDR3 has 15 amino acids. Looked up from germline, CDR1 is SGHNT and CDR2 is YENEEA. In nucleotides, the CDR3 is TGTGCCAGCAGCCTCACAGGGGGCGAAAATCAGCCCCAGCATTTT. This encodes CASSLTGGENQPQHF.

The rearrangement joins TRBV20-1 to TRBJ1-6; no definite D call. This CDR3 contains 11 residues. Germline-derived CDR1 and CDR2 are DFQATT and SNEGSKA (reference sequence). The ends were cut back, 4 bases at V and 16 bases at J, with 14 bases in the middle. CDR3 sequence: CSATTTGSLHF. The CDR3 nucleotides are TGCAGTGCTACAACCACGGGATCACTCCACTTT.

Only one count was recorded for this clone. The chain employs TRBV4-3 and TRBJ2-2; D is perhaps TRBD1 (6 bases). Looked up from germline, CDR1 is LGHNA and CDR2 is YSLEER. The CDR3 consists of 17 residues. V was shortened by 3 bases and J by 6 bases, with 20 bases between the two germline ends. The CDR3 DNA reads as TGCGCCAGCAGCCAGGAGAGACTTACAGGGTACCCCGGGGAGCTGTTTTTT. It encodes CASSQERLTGYPGELFF.

The chain joins TRBV5-1 to TRBJ2-1, with D possibly matching TRBD2 (5 bases). CDR1 SGHRS and CDR2 YFSETQ come from the germline V gene. The CDR3 is made up of 13 amino acids. The V gene lost 0 bases and the J gene lost 8 bases, with 9 bases spanning the gap. The CDR3 DNA sequence: TGCGCCAGCAGCTTGGCACTAGTCGATGAGCAGTTCTTC. Its translation is CASSLALVDEQFF.

The chain recombines TRBV3-1 (or the pseudogene TRBV3-2) with TRBJ2-7; 7 positions agree with TRBD2. The V gene end was trimmed by 5 bases and the J gene end by 3 bases; junction bases not matched to a gene: 10. This CDR3 has 15 residues. Germline-derived CDR1 and CDR2 are LGHDT and YNNKEL (reference sequence). This CDR3 reads CASSDHSGALYEQYF. The CDR3, as DNA: TGTGCCAGCAGCGACCACAGCGGGGCCCTCTACGAGCAGTACTTC.

V usage is TRBV19 and J usage is TRBJ2-2, with 8 bases fitting TRBD2. The CDR3 has 15 residues. CDR1 and CDR2 (germline): LNHDA, SQIVND (reference sequence). Trimming removed 10 bases from V and 4 bases from J; junction bases left unmatched: 11. The CDR3 sequence: CATHSREGPTGELFF. The CDR3 DNA reads TGTGCCACTCACTCTCGGGAGGGCCCCACCGGGGAGCTGTTTTTT.

The rearrangement joins TRBV6-2 or TRBV6-3 to TRBJ1-5; tentative D call: TRBD1 (5 bases). Trimming shortened V by 2 bases and J by 7 bases, and 12 bases separated the two germline ends. The CDR3 is made up of 14 amino acids. Per the germline V gene, CDR1 is MNHEY and CDR2 is SVGEGT. The CDR3 spells CASSYGRVVQPQHF. The DNA of the CDR3 is TGTGCCAGCAGTTACGGCAGGGTGGTCCAGCCCCAGCATTTT.

The V call is TRBV21-1, the J call TRBJ1-5. TRBV21-1 is shown as a pseudogene. CDR3 size: 17 residues. CDR3 nucleotide sequence: TGTGCCAGCAGCAAATGGCCCCGGGGGGCGCGTGGTCAGCCCCAGCATTTT. Its translation: CASSKWPRGARGQPQHF.

The chain joins TRBV11-3 to TRBJ2-1; D is undetermined. V was shortened by 2 bases and J by 8 bases, with 10 bases between the two germline ends. Germline CDR1 reads SGHNT; CDR2 reads YENEEA. The length of the CDR3 is 13 residues. The CDR3 loop reads CASSLRFEDEQFF. In nucleotides, the CDR3 is TGTGCCAGCAGCTTAAGATTTGAGGATGAGCAGTTCTTC. The variable domain in full, with the rest retrieved from reference TRBV11-3 and TRBJ2-1, is EAGVVQSPRYKIIEKKQPVAFWCNPISGHNTLYWYLQNLGQGPELLIRYENEEAVDDSQLPKDRFSAERLKGVDSTLKIQPAELGDSAVYLCASSLRFEDEQFFGPGTRLTVL.